This T cell receptor beta chain originates from a study of CD8+ T cells in alopecia areata. Study as a whole: Treated patients received oral tofacitinib, 5 to 10 mg twice daily.

Sequencing used cDNA as its template, made by extracting RNA and reverse transcribing it. Using immunoSEQ multiplex PCR, the repertoire was profiled, and TCRdb retains in-frame clones only, with some absent. The sample holds around 160,000 clones; approximately 62% are singletons and the top ten take approximately 14%. This CDR3 region has 15 residues. The germline gives CDR1 MNHNY, CDR2 SVGAGI (reference sequence). Trimming took 6 bases from V and 3 from J, leaving 16 bases between them. Treatment described: oral pan-JAK inhibitor, 5-10 mg twice daily. PBMCs, the starting material, were the source of sorted CD4+ and CD8+ T cells. Whole-study results and caveats: Tofacitinib delivered significant drops in scalp clonality and in expanded CD8+ clones among the top 100. Possibly as an HLA-related effect, TCR sharing across patients appeared less clear than in mice.

As concerns this clone: Its antigen is as yet unknown.

V and J are TRBV6-6 and TRBJ2-3, with D maybe TRBD1 (6 bases). Sequencing used CD4+ T cells sorted from blood, obtained at week 24, from a patient treated with tofacitinib. The TCR comes from a human donor with alopecia areata. The CDR3 region has the DNA TGTGCCAGCAGCTCCCCCGGGGACAATACAGATACGCAGTATTTT. Amino acid sequence: CASSSPGDNTDTQYF.